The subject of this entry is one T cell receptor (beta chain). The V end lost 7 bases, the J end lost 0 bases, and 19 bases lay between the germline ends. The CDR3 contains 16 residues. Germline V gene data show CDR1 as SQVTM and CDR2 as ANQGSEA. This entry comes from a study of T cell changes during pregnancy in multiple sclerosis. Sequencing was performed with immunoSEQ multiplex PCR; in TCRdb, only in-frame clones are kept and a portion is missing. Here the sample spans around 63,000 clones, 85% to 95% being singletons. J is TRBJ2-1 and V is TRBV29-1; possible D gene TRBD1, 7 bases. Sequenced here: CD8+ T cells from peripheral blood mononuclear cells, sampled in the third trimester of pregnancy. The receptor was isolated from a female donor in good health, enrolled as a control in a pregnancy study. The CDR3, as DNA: TGCAGCGCCCTCCAGGGGGGCCAGCTCTCCTACAATGAGCAGTTCTTC. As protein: CSALQGGQLSYNEQFF.